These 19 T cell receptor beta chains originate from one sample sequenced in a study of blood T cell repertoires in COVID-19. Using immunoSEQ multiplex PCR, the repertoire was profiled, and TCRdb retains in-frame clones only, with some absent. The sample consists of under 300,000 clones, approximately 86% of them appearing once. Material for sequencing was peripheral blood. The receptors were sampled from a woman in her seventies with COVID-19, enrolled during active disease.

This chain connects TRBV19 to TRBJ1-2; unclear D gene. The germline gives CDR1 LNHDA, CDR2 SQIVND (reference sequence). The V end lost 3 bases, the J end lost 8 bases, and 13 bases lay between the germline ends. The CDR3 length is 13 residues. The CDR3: CASSIGAGSGYTF. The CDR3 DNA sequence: TGTGCCAGTAGTATCGGTGCGGGGAGCGGCTACACCTTC.

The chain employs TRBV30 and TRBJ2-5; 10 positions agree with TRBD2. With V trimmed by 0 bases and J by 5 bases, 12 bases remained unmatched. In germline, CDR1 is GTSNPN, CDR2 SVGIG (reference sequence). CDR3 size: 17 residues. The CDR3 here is CAWSVQWRLAGEETQYF. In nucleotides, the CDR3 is TGTGCCTGGAGTGTACAATGGAGACTAGCGGGCGAGGAGACCCAGTACTTC.

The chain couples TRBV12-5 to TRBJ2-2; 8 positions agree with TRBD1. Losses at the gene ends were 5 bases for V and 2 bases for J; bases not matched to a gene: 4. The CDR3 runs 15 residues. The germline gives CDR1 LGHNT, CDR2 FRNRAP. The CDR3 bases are TGTGCTAGTGGTCGGGACAGGAAAAACACCGGGGAGCTGTTTTTT. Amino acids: CASGRDRKNTGELFF. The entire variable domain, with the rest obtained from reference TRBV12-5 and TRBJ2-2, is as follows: DARVTQTPRHKVTEMGQEVTMRCQPILGHNTVFWYRQTMMQGLELLAYFRNRAPLDDSGMPKDRFSAEMPDATLATLKIQPSEPRDSAVYFCASGRDRKNTGELFFGEGSRLTVL.

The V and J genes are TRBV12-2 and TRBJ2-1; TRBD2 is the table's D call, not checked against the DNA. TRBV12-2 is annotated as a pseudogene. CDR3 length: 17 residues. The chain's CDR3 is CASRLAPGGSSYNEQFF. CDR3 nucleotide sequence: TGTGCAAGTCGCTTAGCTCCCGGGGGAAGCTCCTACAATGAGCAGTTCTTC.

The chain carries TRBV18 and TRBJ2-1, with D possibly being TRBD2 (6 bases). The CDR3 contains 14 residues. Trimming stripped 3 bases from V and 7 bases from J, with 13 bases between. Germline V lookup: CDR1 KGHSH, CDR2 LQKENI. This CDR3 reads CASSPRLVGNEQFF. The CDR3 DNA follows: TGTGCCAGCTCACCTAGACTAGTGGGGAATGAGCAGTTCTTC.

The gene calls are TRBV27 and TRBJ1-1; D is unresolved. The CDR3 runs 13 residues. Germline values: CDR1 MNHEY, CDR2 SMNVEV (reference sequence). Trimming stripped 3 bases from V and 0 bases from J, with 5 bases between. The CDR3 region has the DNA TGTGCCAGCAGTTTGATAGTGAACACTGAAGCTTTCTTT. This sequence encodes CASSLIVNTEAFF.

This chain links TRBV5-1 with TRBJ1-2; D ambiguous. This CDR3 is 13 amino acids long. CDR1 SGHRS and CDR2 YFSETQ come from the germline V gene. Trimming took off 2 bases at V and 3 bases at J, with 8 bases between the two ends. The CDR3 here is CASSLTEDYGYTF. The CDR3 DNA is TGCGCCAGCAGCTTAACAGAAGACTATGGCTACACCTTC.

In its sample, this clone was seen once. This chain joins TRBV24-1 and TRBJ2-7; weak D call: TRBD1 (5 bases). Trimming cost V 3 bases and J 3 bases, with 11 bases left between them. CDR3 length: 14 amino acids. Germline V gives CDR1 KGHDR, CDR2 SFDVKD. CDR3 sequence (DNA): TGTGCCACCAGTGATGCCCGACAGAGCTACGAGCAGTACTTC. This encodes CATSDARQSYEQYF.

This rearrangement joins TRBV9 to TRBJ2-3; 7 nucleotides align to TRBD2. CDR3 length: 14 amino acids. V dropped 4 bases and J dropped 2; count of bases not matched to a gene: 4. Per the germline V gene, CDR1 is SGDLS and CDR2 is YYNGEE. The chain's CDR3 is CASSPGGFTDTQYF. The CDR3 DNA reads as TGTGCCAGCAGCCCCGGGGGGTTCACAGATACGCAGTATTTT.

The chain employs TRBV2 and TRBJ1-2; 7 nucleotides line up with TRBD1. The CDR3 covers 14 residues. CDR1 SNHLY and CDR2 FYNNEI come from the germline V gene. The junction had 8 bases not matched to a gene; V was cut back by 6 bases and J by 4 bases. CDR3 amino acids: CASSKDRVGYGYTF. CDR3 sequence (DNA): TGTGCCAGCAGCAAAGACAGGGTGGGCTATGGCTACACCTTC.

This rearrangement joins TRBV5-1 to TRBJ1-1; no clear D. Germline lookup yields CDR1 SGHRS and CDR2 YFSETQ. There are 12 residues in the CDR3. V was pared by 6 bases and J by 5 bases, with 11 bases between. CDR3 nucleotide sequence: TGCGCCAGCAACTCTCCGGGGACTGAAGCTTTCTTT. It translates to CASNSPGTEAFF. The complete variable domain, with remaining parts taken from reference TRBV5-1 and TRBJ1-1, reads KAGVTQTPRYLIKTRGQQVTLSCSPISGHRSVSWYQQTPGQGLQFLFEYFSETQRNKGNFPGRFSGRQFSNSRSEMNVSTLELGDSALYLCASNSPGTEAFFGQGTRLTVV.

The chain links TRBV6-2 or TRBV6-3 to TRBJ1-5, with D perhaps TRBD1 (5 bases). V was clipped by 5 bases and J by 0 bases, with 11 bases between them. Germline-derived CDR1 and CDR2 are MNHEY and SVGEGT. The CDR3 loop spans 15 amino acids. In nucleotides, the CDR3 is TGTGCCAGCAGTCCGGGACTCTATAGCAATCAGCCCCAGCATTTT. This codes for CASSPGLYSNQPQHF.

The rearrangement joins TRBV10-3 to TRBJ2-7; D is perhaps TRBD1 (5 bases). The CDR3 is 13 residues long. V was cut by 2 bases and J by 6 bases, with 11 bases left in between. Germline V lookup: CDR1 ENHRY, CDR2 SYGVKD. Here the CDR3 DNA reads TGTGCCATCAGTGAGCCCCCAGGGCCCGAGCAGTACTTC. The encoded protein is CAISEPPGPEQYF.

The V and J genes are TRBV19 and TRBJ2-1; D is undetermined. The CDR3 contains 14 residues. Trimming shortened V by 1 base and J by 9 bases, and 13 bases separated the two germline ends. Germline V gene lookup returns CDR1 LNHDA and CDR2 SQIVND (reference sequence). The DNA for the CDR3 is TGTGCCAGTAGTATAGGAGTCTCGAGTGCTGAGCAGTTCTTC. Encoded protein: CASSIGVSSAEQFF.

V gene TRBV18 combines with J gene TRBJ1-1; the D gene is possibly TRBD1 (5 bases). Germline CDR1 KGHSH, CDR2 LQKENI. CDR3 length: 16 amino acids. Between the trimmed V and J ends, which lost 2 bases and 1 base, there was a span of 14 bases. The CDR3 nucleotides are TGTGCCAGCTCACCAAGGTTGGGGGAGGAGAACACTGAAGCTTTCTTT. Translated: CASSPRLGEENTEAFF.

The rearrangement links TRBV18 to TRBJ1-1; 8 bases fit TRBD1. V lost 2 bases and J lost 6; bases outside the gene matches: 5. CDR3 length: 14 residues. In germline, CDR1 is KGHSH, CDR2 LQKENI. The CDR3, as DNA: TGTGCCAGCTCACCAACAGGGGGTCGCTCTGAAGCTTTCTTT. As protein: CASSPTGGRSEAFF.

CDR3 bases: TGTGCCATCAGTGGCGGGACTAGCGGGGAGACCTACGAGCAGTACTTC. It encodes CAISGGTSGETYEQYF. The rearrangement links TRBV10-3 to TRBJ2-7, with 13 bases identical to TRBD2. Germline CDR1 reads ENHRY; CDR2 reads SYGVKD. The CDR3 loop spans 16 amino acids. The V and J ends lost 4 bases and 2 bases, in that order; junction bases with no gene match: 5.

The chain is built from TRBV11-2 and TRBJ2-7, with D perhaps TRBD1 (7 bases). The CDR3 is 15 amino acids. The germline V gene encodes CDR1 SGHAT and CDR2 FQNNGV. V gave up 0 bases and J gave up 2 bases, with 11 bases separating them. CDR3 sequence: CASSLEEGQTYEQYF. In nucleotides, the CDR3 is TGTGCCAGCAGCTTAGAGGAGGGACAGACCTACGAGCAGTACTTC.

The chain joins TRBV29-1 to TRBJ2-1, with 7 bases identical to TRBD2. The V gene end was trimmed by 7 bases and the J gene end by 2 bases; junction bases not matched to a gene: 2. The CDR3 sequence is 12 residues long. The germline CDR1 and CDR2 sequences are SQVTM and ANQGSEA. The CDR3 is CSGAGPYNEQFF. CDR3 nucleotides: TGCAGCGGAGCGGGGCCCTACAATGAGCAGTTCTTC.